The 21 T cell receptor beta chains presented below share a single source sample, sequenced in a study of T cell responses to AZD1222 COVID-19 vaccine. Sequenced by immunoSEQ multiplex PCR; TCRdb stores in-frame clones only, minus some. This repertoire shows about 140,000 clones, 70% to 90% found once; its top ten account for roughly 8.7%. The sequences come from peripheral blood, collected 28 days after the second dose of the MenACWY control vaccine. These receptors all stem from an adult who received the MenACWY meningococcal vaccine as a control.

V and J are TRBV6-2 or TRBV6-3 and TRBJ2-1; D ambiguous. Germline assignment: CDR1 MNHEY and CDR2 SVGEGT. The germline V and J ends were trimmed by 2 bases and 8 bases, with 19 bases remaining between them. This CDR3 comprises 16 residues. The DNA for the CDR3 is TGTGCCAGCAGTTACGTTCGAACCCGCTACTTGTATGAGCAGTTCTTC. Residues: CASSYVRTRYLYEQFF.

The chain joins TRBV5-6 to TRBJ2-1; D not resolved. V dropped 4 bases and J dropped 0 bases, with 14 bases sitting between them. CDR3 size: 16 residues. Germline V gene lookup returns CDR1 SGHDT and CDR2 YYEEEE. In nucleotides, the CDR3 is TGTGCCAGCAGCCCCCCAGATAGGTTCTCCTACAATGAGCAGTTCTTC. The encoded protein is CASSPPDRFSYNEQFF.

This sequence joins TRBV6-5 and TRBJ2-7; D is undetermined. The CDR3 covers 14 residues. CDR1 and CDR2 (germline): MNHEY, SVGAGI. V was shortened by 6 bases and J by 6 bases, with 18 bases between the two germline ends. CDR3 loop: CASSYRLEDREQYF. The CDR3 bases are TGTGCCAGCAGCTACCGACTCGAGGATCGCGAGCAGTACTTC.

This clone was detected only once. The chain carries TRBV2 and TRBJ2-3; TRBD1 is a possible D gene (7 bases). V shed 10 bases and J shed 7 bases, with 24 bases lying between them. In germline, CDR1 is SNHLY, CDR2 FYNNEI. The CDR3 extends over 15 amino acids. The CDR3 protein is CAILSGAGGPYTQYF. The CDR3 DNA reads as TGTGCCATCCTCTCGGGGGCAGGGGGGCCCTATACGCAGTATTTT. Using reference TRBV2 and TRBJ2-3 for the parts outside the CDR3, the full variable domain is EPEVTQTPSHQVTQMGQEVILRCVPISNHLYFYWYRQILGQKVEFLVSFYNNEISEKSEIFDDQFSVERPDGSNFTLKIRSTKLEDSAMYFCAILSGAGGPYTQYFGPGTRLTVL.

The rearrangement joins TRBV18 to TRBJ2-2; TRBD2 matches at 10 bases. The CDR3 sequence is 15 residues long. Germline CDR1 is KGHSH and CDR2 is LQKENI. V gave up 5 bases and J gave up 4 bases; unmatched junction bases: 4. The CDR3 is CASSSGLAPTGELFF. The CDR3 DNA follows: TGTGCCAGCTCATCGGGACTAGCGCCCACCGGGGAGCTGTTTTTT.

The chain employs TRBV19 and TRBJ1-2; maybe TRBD1 (5 bases). Germline CDR1 is LNHDA and CDR2 is SQIVND (reference sequence). This CDR3 has 13 residues. V was cut by 5 bases and J by 2 bases, with 9 bases left in between. CDR3 residues: CASSSSGNYGYTF. CDR3 sequence (DNA): TGTGCCAGTAGTTCTTCAGGGAACTATGGCTACACCTTC.

This clone was recorded once. The V gene is TRBV6-2 or TRBV6-3, the J gene TRBJ1-3; TRBD1 matches 7 bases. CDR1 and CDR2 from the germline V gene are MNHEY and SVGEGT. The ends lost 2 bases at V and 2 bases at J; junction bases unmatched: 0. This CDR3 comprises 14 residues. The chain's CDR3 is CASSYQGAGNTIYF. DNA for the CDR3: TGTGCCAGCAGTTACCAGGGGGCTGGAAACACCATATATTTT.

The CDR3: CASSITQFNQPQHF. CDR3 bases: TGTGCCAGTAGTATAACACAGTTCAATCAGCCCCAGCATTTT. The rearrangement links TRBV19 to TRBJ1-5; no firm D call. The CDR3 spans 14 residues. CDR1 LNHDA and CDR2 SQIVND come from the germline V gene (reference sequence). Trimming shortened V by 2 bases and J by 3 bases, and 8 bases separated the two germline ends.

The V and J genes are TRBV7-9 and TRBJ2-1; no definite D call. The V gene's germline CDR1 is SEHNR and CDR2 FQNEAQ (reference sequence). Trimming shortened V by 5 bases and J by 7 bases, and 21 bases separated the two germline ends. The CDR3 has 16 residues. CDR3 loop: CASSPLGSGSTNEQFF. The CDR3, as DNA: TGTGCCAGCAGCCCGTTGGGATCTGGTTCAACAAATGAGCAGTTCTTC.

The gene calls are TRBV2 and TRBJ1-4; D remains ambiguous. Germline V CDR1 and CDR2: SNHLY, FYNNEI. The length of the CDR3 is 16 residues. V dropped 1 base and J dropped 7 bases, with 16 bases sitting between them. The CDR3 protein is CASSEEAVGVGEKLFF. The CDR3, as DNA: TGTGCCAGCAGTGAAGAGGCGGTGGGCGTTGGTGAAAAACTGTTTTTT.

V gene TRBV2 combines with J gene TRBJ2-5, with D perhaps matching TRBD1 or TRBD2 (7 bases each). Trimming took 6 bases from V and 3 from J, leaving 14 bases between them. CDR1 is SNHLY and CDR2 is FYNNEI in the germline V gene. The CDR3 length is 14 residues. CDR3 residues: CASRWQGGKETQYF. As DNA, the CDR3 is TGTGCCAGCAGATGGCAGGGGGGGAAAGAGACCCAGTACTTC.

The CDR3 DNA reads as TGCGCCAGCAGCCAAGATTCTCGGCGGGGGGGAGAGACCCAGTACTTC. This translates into CASSQDSRRGGETQYF. The V and J genes are TRBV4-1 and TRBJ2-5; 9 bases match TRBD2. The V gene's germline CDR1 is MGHRA and CDR2 YSYEKL. Trimming removed 0 bases from V and 4 bases from J; junction bases left unmatched: 6. This CDR3 comprises 16 residues.

The chain carries TRBV5-1 and TRBJ2-5; the match to TRBD2 covers 13 bases. Germline values: CDR1 SGHRS, CDR2 YFSETQ. With 4 bases clipped from V and 4 bases from J, the junction kept 13 bases outside the gene matches. The length of the CDR3 is 18 residues. The CDR3 loop reads CASSPGLAGAITSETQYF. The CDR3 DNA is TGCGCCAGCAGCCCTGGACTAGCGGGGGCCATTACCTCAGAGACCCAGTACTTC.

The chain joins TRBV5-4 to TRBJ2-3; D ambiguous. The ends were cut back, 5 bases at V and 2 bases at J, with 18 bases in the middle. Germline V CDR1 and CDR2: SGHNT, YYREEE (reference sequence). The CDR3 totals 16 residues. The CDR3, as DNA: TGTGCCAGCAGTCCCAATTGGCTGCCCTCCACAGATACGCAGTATTTT. Its translation: CASSPNWLPSTDTQYF.

This chain joins TRBV28 and TRBJ1-2; D not certain. The CDR3 consists of 13 residues. CDR1 MDHEN and CDR2 SYDVKM come from the germline V gene. Trimming removed 2 bases at V and 0 bases at J, with 4 bases between. The CDR3, as DNA: TGTGCCAGCAGTTTACCCCCTAACTATGGCTACACCTTC. Translation gives CASSLPPNYGYTF.

CDR3 loop: CASSPQQINEKLFF. The CDR3 DNA reads as TGTGCCAGCTCACCCCAACAGATTAATGAAAAACTGTTTTTT. The V call is TRBV18, the J call TRBJ1-4; D not resolved. Germline lookup yields CDR1 KGHSH and CDR2 LQKENI. The V gene lost 3 bases and the J gene lost 4 bases, with 9 bases spanning the gap. This CDR3 contains 14 residues.

The chain joins TRBV2 to TRBJ1-1; D is undetermined. V dropped 1 base and J dropped 3 bases, with 6 bases sitting between them. Germline CDR1 SNHLY, CDR2 FYNNEI. There are 13 residues in the CDR3. The CDR3 DNA reads as TGTGCCAGCAGTGAAGGGGGAGACACTGAAGCTTTCTTT. This codes for CASSEGGDTEAFF. The variable domain in full, completed from reference TRBV2 and TRBJ1-1, reads EPEVTQTPSHQVTQMGQEVILRCVPISNHLYFYWYRQILGQKVEFLVSFYNNEISEKSEIFDDQFSVERPDGSNFTLKIRSTKLEDSAMYFCASSEGGDTEAFFGQGTRLTVV.

The chain uses TRBV5-5 and TRBJ2-1; the D gene is possibly TRBD1 (5 bases). The V end was cut by 0 bases, the J end by 4 bases, with 8 bases between. The length of the CDR3 is 14 residues. Germline CDR1 and CDR2: SGHKS and YYEKEE (reference sequence). The CDR3 protein is CASSLGGAYNEQFF. In DNA, the CDR3 is TGTGCCAGCAGCTTGGGTGGGGCTTACAATGAGCAGTTCTTC.

This chain joins TRBV6-4 and TRBJ1-6; no definite D call. The CDR3 extends over 13 amino acids. V lost 2 bases and J lost 6, with 5 bases in between. The germline gives CDR1 MRHNA, CDR2 SNTAGT. The CDR3 sequence: CASSDNVNSPLHF. CDR3 DNA sequence: TGTGCCAGCAGTGACAACGTTAATTCACCCCTCCACTTT.

The table lists this clone with a count of one. The CDR3 DNA is TGTGCCTCCAGGGCGCCTAGCACAGATACGCAGTATTTT. Protein: CASRAPSTDTQYF. This rearrangement joins TRBV6-5 to TRBJ2-3; D is perhaps TRBD1 (5 bases). The CDR3 has 13 residues. Germline CDR1 reads MNHEY; CDR2 reads SVGAGI. Trimming shortened V by 11 bases and J by 0 bases, and 12 bases separated the two germline ends.

The chain uses TRBV28 and TRBJ1-1; D gene unclear. The CDR3 sequence is 14 residues long. Germline CDR1 is MDHEN and CDR2 is SYDVKM. V lost 2 bases and J 1 base, leaving 8 bases between the germline ends. DNA of the CDR3: TGTGCCAGCAGTTTAACCGGAACGAACACTGAAGCTTTCTTT. Its protein product is CASSLTGTNTEAFF.